The sample holds many counts of the clone carrying this T cell receptor (beta chain). This sample stems from a study of T-cell reconstitution after alpha-beta-depleted transplantation in children. Molecular barcoding with unique molecular identifiers was used for the TCRbeta library. TCRdb independently ran MiXCR on the PCR reads; one entry per CDR3 protein. This sample has 80,000 to 95,000 distinct CDR3 sequences, with approximately 9.2% found just once. This TCR was recovered from a human donor who donated a stem cell graft to a child with congenital amegakaryocytic thrombocytopenia. The specimen was PBMCs from the stem cell graft donor, collected from the stem cell graft.

CDR3 sequence reads: CASSVWARELFF. CDR3 DNA sequence: TGTGCCAGCAGTGTCTGGGCCAGGGAGCTGTTTTTT. The rearrangement joins TRBV7-2 to TRBJ2-2, with unresolved D. CDR1 SGHTA and CDR2 FQGNSA come from the germline V gene. The CDR3 contains 12 residues. V dropped 6 bases and J dropped 9 bases, with 11 bases sitting between them.